Detailed here is one T cell receptor beta chain. This sample was included in a study of long-term antiretroviral therapy in people with HIV. The assay used was immunoSEQ (version v3.0), run at survey level. Only in-frame clones appear in the TCRdb table, and some are missing; sequencing was by immunoSEQ multiplex PCR. The sample records about 16,000 clones, about 85% being singletons. Germline CDR1 SNHLY, CDR2 FYNNEI. CDR3 length: 13 residues. The V segment lost 10 bases and the J segment 1 base; nucleotides outside the gene matches: 4. The V call is TRBV2, the J call TRBJ1-1; TRBD1 agrees at 9 bases. The source was unsorted PBMCs, collected 0.5 years after starting antiretroviral therapy. The receptor comes from a woman in her 40s with HIV. CDR3 region: CATKDRGNTEAFF. CDR3 DNA sequence: TGTGCCACCAAGGACAGGGGGAACACTGAAGCTTTCTTT. The variable domain in full, with the rest retrieved from reference TRBV2 and TRBJ1-1, is EPEVTQTPSHQVTQMGQEVILRCVPISNHLYFYWYRQILGQKVEFLVSFYNNEISEKSEIFDDQFSVERPDGSNFTLKIRSTKLEDSAMYFCATKDRGNTEAFFGQGTRLTVV.